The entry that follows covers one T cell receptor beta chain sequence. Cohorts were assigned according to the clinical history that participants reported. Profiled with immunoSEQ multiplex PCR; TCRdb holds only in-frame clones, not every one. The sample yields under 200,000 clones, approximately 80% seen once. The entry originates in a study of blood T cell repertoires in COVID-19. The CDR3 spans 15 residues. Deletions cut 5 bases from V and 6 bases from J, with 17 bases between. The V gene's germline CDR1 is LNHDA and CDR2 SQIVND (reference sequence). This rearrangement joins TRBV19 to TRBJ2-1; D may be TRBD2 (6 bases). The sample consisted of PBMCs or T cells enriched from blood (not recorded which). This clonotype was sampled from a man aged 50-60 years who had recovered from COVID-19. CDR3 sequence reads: CASSGELGGTNEQFF. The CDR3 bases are TGTGCCAGTAGTGGCGAGTTGGGGGGAACCAATGAGCAGTTCTTC.